This TCR beta chain was profiled in a study of OX40 agonist ivuxolimab in advanced cancers. Whole-study results and caveats: Clonal expansion from baseline to week 6 occurred in both CD4+ and CD8+ T cells.

Looked up from germline, CDR1 is SGHRS and CDR2 is YFSETQ. Trimming took 1 base from V and 0 from J, leaving 8 bases between them. CDR3 length: 16 amino acids. Note on this clone: Its antigen is still unknown.

TCRdb's copy holds only in-frame clones and misses some; the assay was immunoSEQ multiplex PCR. The sample includes about 55,000 clones, roughly 83% seen only once; the top ten take 3.5% to 5.5%. The sequencing here drew on CD4+ or CD8+ T cells sorted from blood, taken in a trial of the OX40 agonist ivuxolimab. The chain is built from TRBV5-1 and TRBJ1-6, with D possibly being TRBD1 (5 bases). The sequence was obtained from an adult with an advanced solid tumor such as melanoma, head and neck, liver or kidney cancer. CDR3 protein: CASSLQGPSYNSPLHF. The CDR3 nucleotides are TGCGCCAGCAGCTTGCAGGGTCCCTCCTATAATTCACCCCTCCACTTT.